This TCR beta chain is from a study of cytomegalovirus exposure and HLA in healthy donors. Study findings and constraints: The study recorded about 160 TCR beta chains that were cytomegalovirus-associated. The classifier was said to identify cytomegalovirus status with high specificity and sensitivity.

Only in-frame clones appear in the TCRdb table, and some are missing; sequencing was by immunoSEQ multiplex PCR. The sample contains around 190,000 clones, roughly 86% of which appear only once. Germline V gene lookup returns CDR1 SEHNR and CDR2 FQNEAQ (reference sequence). J lost 3 bases, V lost 5 bases, and 9 bases had no gene match. There are 16 residues in the CDR3. Note on this clone: Its antigen is as yet unknown.

This TCR came from a woman younger than 35 in good health and CMV-seronegative. The sample consisted of PBMCs. The J gene is TRBJ2-1, the V gene TRBV7-9; 8 bases agree with TRBD2. In nucleotides, the CDR3 is TGTGCCAGCAGCGGAGAACTAGCGGCCTTCTACAATGAGCAGTTCTTC. Protein: CASSGELAAFYNEQFF.